This TCR beta chain appears in the sequencing data of a study of shared clonotypes between healthy human individuals (TCRdb year 2020). General notes on the study: A couple of women and three men aged 18 to 49 years were included in the cohort. For each donor, three plates each were used for CD4 naive and CD4 memory, two plates were used for CD8 naive, and one plate was used for CD8 memory. Each donor's leukapheresis produced roughly between roughly 0.85 and 9.5 billion PBMCs. The study deeply sequenced blood TCR repertoires of five healthy adults to estimate repertoire size and the extent of clonotype sharing between individuals. To increase sequencing depth and limit assay-specific biases, TCR repertoire library preparation and sequencing were carried out by different laboratories using diverse techniques.

Overall study results and their limits: Clonotypes shared by all four sorted-subset donors showed higher generation probabilities than non-shared clonotypes. Sharing across several donors was observed for roughly 5% of naive CD4, 3% to 3.5% of naive CD8, about 2.5% of memory CD4, and around 0.44% of memory CD8 clonotypes. Incomplete sequencing was indicated by rarefaction of sorted-subset datasets, despite the large sequencing depth. Based on pairwise subsampling, the degree of clonotype sharing among donors was expected to be affected by sequencing depth. Because the study included only a small number of donors, the genetic and exposure-history diversity represented was limited. Naive subsets generally had larger estimated clonotype richness than memory subsets. Sampling was restricted to blood, and TCR repertoires in tissue are likely to differ from TCR repertoires in blood.

Its CDR3 holds 14 amino acids, cysteine through phenylalanine. Only CDR3 DNA is held: 42 bases, read in frame from base 1. Between the V and J ends, shortened by 2 bases and 6 bases respectively, the junction contains 11 bases. Via the germline V gene, CDR1 is KGHSH and CDR2 LQKENI. Healthy HIV-negative adults with no recently reported acute infections or vaccinations were included as donors. Only Caucasian adults living in Nashville, Tennessee, USA were represented among the donors. CD4+ T cells were enriched through magnetic negative selection, after which naive cells were positively selected on CD45RA and the remaining negative fraction served as the memory subset. Blood was obtained by leukapheresis, after which PBMCs were separated by Ficoll-Histopaque density gradient centrifugation and cryopreserved in liquid nitrogen vapor phase. Purity and quantity of every magnetically sorted T cell population were checked by analytical flow cytometry. Genomic DNA was isolated from every sorted fraction and measured by UV absorbance on a Nanodrop 2000c.

In regard to this clone: Its binding antigen is unknown. The input lacks base qualities; no much larger clone sits a single base away.

Using the deep immunoSEQ assay, TCR CDR3 regions were amplified from genomic DNA by multiplex PCR. For each cell subset, the extracted genomic DNA was distributed evenly across all wells of several immunoSEQ 96-well plates, and each plate served as one replicate. For sorted subsets, each replicate PCR was loaded with around 200 ng genomic DNA, equivalent to approximately 33,000 T cell genomes. Purified libraries were quantified with a Qubit 3.0 fluorometer, sized on a Bioanalyzer 2100, and re-quantified with the KAPA Library Quantification kit. Every immunoSEQ 96-well plate was sequenced on a dedicated single-read 150-cycle Illumina NextSeq 550 flow cell. In the paper's pipeline: Because the immunoSEQ output held only junctional sequences and lacked quality scores, the filtering could not match the filtering applied to full-length reads. Sequences were annotated with PyIR, a Python wrapper for IgBLAST v1.9, using IMGT germline references to assign V/J genes and CDR3. Reads with weak V/J assignments (E-value above 1e-6), missing CDR3, stop codons, out-of-frame junctions, or ambiguous translated residues were removed. V3J clonotypes were defined by identical inferred V gene, J gene, and CDR3 amino acid sequence. The percentage overlap between two repertoires was calculated by dividing the number of shared unique clonotypes by the size of the smaller repertoire. RTK rarefaction, the Chao1 estimator, and Recon v2.1 estimates of unobserved clonotypes were used to assess repertoire richness. Generation probabilities for all TCRbeta clonotypes obtained by the gDNA method from a handful of donors were computed using OLGA. TCRdb stores this immuneACCESS table with in-frame sequences only. Part of the clones is absent; in the studies checked, under half of the shortfall reflects unresolved V genes, and no reason is known for the rest. V and J calls plus clone size are reproduced from that table; the DNA served to infer D and trimming. Here the sample has over 2 million clones; 85% to 95% occur a single time. The ten top clones hold 0.13% of the sample.

The rearrangement combines TRBV18 with TRBJ1-5; D gene: possibly TRBD1, on 5 matching bases. The sample taken for sequencing was naive CD4+ T cells sorted from blood. The intended sense of this specimen's cell subset or site label: CD45RA+ positively selected. The source is a man aged 18 to 35 in good health. The CDR3 here reads CASSPTGSGQPQHF. The DNA reads as follows: TGTGCCAGCTCACCAACAGGATCAGGTCAGCCCCAGCATTTT.